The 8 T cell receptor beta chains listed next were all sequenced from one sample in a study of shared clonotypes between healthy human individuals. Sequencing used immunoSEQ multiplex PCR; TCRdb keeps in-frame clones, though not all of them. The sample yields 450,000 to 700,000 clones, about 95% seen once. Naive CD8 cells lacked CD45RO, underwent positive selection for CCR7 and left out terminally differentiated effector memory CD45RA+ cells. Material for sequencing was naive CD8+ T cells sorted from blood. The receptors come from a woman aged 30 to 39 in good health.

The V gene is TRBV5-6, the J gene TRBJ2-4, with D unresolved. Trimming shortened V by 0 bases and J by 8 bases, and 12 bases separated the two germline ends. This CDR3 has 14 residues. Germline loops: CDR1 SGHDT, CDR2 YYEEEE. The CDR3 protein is CASSLVSRSDIQYF. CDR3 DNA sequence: TGTGCCAGCAGCTTGGTCTCTCGGTCAGACATTCAGTACTTC.

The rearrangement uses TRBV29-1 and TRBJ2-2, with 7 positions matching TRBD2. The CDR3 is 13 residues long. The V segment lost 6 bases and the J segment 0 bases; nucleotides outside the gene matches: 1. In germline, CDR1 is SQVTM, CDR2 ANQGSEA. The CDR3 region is CSVGTTNTGELFF. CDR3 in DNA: TGCAGCGTCGGGACTACGAACACCGGGGAGCTGTTTTTT.

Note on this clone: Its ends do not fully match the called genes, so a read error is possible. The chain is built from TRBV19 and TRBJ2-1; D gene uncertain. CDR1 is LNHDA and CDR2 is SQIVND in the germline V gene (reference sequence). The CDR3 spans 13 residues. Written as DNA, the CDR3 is TGTGCCAGTAGTTCAACGACGGGCAATAAGCAGTTCTTC. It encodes CASSSTTGNKQFF.

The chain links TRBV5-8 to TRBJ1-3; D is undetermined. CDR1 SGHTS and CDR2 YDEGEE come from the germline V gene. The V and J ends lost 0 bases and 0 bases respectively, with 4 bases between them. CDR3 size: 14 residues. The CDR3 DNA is TGTGCCAGCAGCTTGGGGTCCTCTGGAAACACCATATATTTT. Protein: CASSLGSSGNTIYF.

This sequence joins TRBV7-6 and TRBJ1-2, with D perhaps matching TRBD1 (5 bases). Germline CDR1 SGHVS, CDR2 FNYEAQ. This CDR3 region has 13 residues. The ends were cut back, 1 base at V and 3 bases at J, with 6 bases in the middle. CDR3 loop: CASSLGGDYGYTF. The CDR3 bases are TGTGCCAGCAGCTTAGGAGGGGACTATGGCTACACCTTC.

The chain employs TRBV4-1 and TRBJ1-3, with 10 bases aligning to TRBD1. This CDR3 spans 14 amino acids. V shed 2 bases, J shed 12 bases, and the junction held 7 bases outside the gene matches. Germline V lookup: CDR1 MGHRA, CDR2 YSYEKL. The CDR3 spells CASSQTMDRGVIYF. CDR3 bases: TGCGCCAGCAGCCAAACTATGGACAGGGGGGTCATATATTTT.

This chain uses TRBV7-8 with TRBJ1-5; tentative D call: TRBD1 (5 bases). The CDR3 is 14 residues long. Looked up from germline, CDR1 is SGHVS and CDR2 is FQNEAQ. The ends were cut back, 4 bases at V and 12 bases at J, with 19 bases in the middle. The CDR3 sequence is CASSSAFLKGSQHF. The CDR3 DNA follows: TGTGCCAGCAGCTCCGCGTTTTTAAAGGGGAGCCAGCATTTT.

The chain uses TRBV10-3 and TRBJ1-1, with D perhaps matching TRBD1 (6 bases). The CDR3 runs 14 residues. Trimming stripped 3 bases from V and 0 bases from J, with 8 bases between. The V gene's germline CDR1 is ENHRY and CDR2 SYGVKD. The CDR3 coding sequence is TGTGCCATCAGTGATGGGGGCATGAACACTGAAGCTTTCTTT. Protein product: CAISDGGMNTEAFF.